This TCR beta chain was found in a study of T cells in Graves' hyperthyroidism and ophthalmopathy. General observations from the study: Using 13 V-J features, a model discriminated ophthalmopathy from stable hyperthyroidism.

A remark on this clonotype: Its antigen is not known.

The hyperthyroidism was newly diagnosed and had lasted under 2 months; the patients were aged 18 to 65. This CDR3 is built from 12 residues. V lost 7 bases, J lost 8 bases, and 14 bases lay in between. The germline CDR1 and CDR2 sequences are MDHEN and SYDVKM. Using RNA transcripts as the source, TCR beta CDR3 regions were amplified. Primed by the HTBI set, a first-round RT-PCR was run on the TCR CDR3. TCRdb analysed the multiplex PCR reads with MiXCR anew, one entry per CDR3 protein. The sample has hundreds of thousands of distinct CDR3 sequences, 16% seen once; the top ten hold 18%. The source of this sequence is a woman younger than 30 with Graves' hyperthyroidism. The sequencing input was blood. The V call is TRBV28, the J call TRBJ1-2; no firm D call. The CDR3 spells CASTAPLGGYTF. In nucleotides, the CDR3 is TGTGCCAGCACGGCCCCCCTGGGCGGCTACACCTTC.